This T cell receptor (beta chain) appears in the sequencing data of a study of T cell repertoires in cytomegalovirus infection. The CDR3 extends over 12 amino acids. Trimming shortened V by 7 bases and J by 7 bases, and 11 bases separated the two germline ends. Germline-derived CDR1 and CDR2 are MNHEY and SVGEGT. This clonotype showed up many times. Antigen specificity is unknown. TCRdb reprocessed the reads via MiXCR and lists one record per CDR3 protein. This sample has some 590,000 distinct CDR3 sequences; 35% to 50% occur once, and the top ten carry around 50%. This clonotype originated in a human donor in good health (CMV status not recorded). Some clones in this sample may be carry-over from other donors' samples. V gene TRBV6-2 or TRBV6-3 combines with J gene TRBJ1-5; no reliable D call. Sequenced here: cultured PBMCs, sampled from culture after CMV antigen stimulation. CDR3 region: CASTSYGQPQHF. The CDR3, as DNA: TGTGCCAGCACCTCTTACGGACAGCCCCAGCATTTT.